The 20 T cell receptor beta chains below were found in one sample sequenced in a study of tumor and adjacent non-tumor tissue in lung cancer. TCRbeta libraries were built with three rounds of nested PCR, modified from ARM-PCR. MiXCR, run by TCRdb on the multiplex PCR reads, gives a single entry per CDR3 protein. Of 90,000 to 120,000 distinct CDR3 sequences listed, approximately 65% are singletons. The template was RNA from unsorted bulk tissue. This non-tumor lung sample came from over 3 cm beyond the tumor edge. Sample: distant non-tumor lung tissue. These TCRs come from a man aged 30 to 45 with non-small cell lung cancer.

Regarding this clonotype: An end of the junction does not agree with germline; a read error may underlie this. CDR3 sequence: CASSYTTGDDSPHHF. Written as DNA, the CDR3 is TGTGCCAGCAGCTACACGACAGGGGATGATTCACCCCACCACTTT. The J gene is TRBJ1-6, the V gene TRBV6-5; 8 bases line up with TRBD1. The CDR3 has 15 amino acids. Germline loops: CDR1 MNHEY, CDR2 SVGAGI.

On this clonotype itself: At one of its ends the junction is not consistent with the germline gene, which may arise from a read error. The J gene is TRBJ2-1, the V gene TRBV11-2; D might be TRBD2 (6 bases). The germline V gene has CDR1 SGHAT and CDR2 FQNNGV. The CDR3 covers 16 residues. The chain's CDR3 is CAGRLGDFLLKNEQFF. The CDR3 bases are TGTGCCGGCAGACTAGGGGACTTCCTTCTAAAGAATGAGCAGTTCTTC.

As for this clonotype: A read error is likely, as this CDR3 ends without the conserved phenylalanine or tryptophan. The chain combines TRBV5-1 with TRBJ2-7; the D call may be TRBD1 or TRBD2 (5 bases each). Germline values: CDR1 SGHRS, CDR2 YFSETQ. Trimming took 2 bases from V and 2 from J, leaving 11 bases between them. The CDR3 runs 14 residues. CDR3 bases: TGCGCCAGCAGCTTCGGGACGGGGACCTACGAGCAGTACCTC. This translates into CASSFGTGTYEQYL.

About this clonotype: Relative to the germline gene, one junction end is altered; a read error may explain this. The chain links TRBV20-1 to TRBJ2-5; TRBD2 matches at 14 bases. This CDR3 spans 16 amino acids. CDR1 is DFQATT and CDR2 is SNEGSKA in the germline V gene (reference sequence). This chain's CDR3 is CSAGPGLAGDQEIQYF. CDR3 bases: TGCAGTGCTGGGCCGGGACTAGCGGGAGATCAGGAGATCCAGTACTTC.

On this clonotype: A read error may explain this, as a much larger clone is one base away. This chain connects TRBV4-3 to TRBJ2-7; 7 nucleotides match TRBD2. Germline CDR1 is LGHNA and CDR2 is YSLEER. The CDR3 runs 15 residues. The CDR3 loop is CASGQGEGSSYEQYF. In DNA, the CDR3 is TGCGCCAGCGGCCAAGGGGAGGGAAGCTCCTACGAGCAGTACTTC.

As for this clonotype: A read error may account for a junction end that differs from germline. The chain is built from TRBV11-2 and TRBJ2-4, with 7 bases lining up with TRBD1. The CDR3 runs to 12 residues. The germline V gene encodes CDR1 SGHAT and CDR2 FQNNGV. CDR3 protein: CASSLDKGAQYF. The CDR3 DNA reads as TGTGCCAGCAGCTTAGATAAGGGGGCTCAGTACTTT. The full variable domain, rest sourced from reference TRBV11-2 and TRBJ2-4, is EAGVAQSPRYKIIEKRQSVAFWCNPISGHATLYWYQQILGQGPKLLIQFQNNGVVDDSQLPKDRFSAERLKGVDSTLKIQPAKLEDSAVYLCASSLDKGAQYFGAGTRLSVL.

The J gene is TRBJ2-7, the V gene TRBV4-1; TRBD1 or TRBD2 may be the D gene (7 bases each). Trimming left V 4 bases short and J 3 bases short, with 22 bases between. The CDR3 length is 17 residues. The germline V gene encodes CDR1 MGHRA and CDR2 YSYEKL. Here the CDR3 DNA reads TGCGCCAGCAGCCTTCTATACCTGACAGGGAGGGTCTACGAGCAGTACTTC. Protein: CASSLLYLTGRVYEQYF.

The J gene is TRBJ2-3, the V gene TRBV24-1, with D perhaps being TRBD1 or TRBD2 (6 bases each). Between the trimmed V and J ends, which lost 12 bases and 1 base, there was a span of 13 bases. The CDR3 loop spans 13 amino acids. Germline-derived CDR1 and CDR2 are KGHDR and SFDVKD. The CDR3 nucleotides are TGTGCCTCGGGGGCCCTGGGCACAGATACGCAGTATTTT. Translation gives CASGALGTDTQYF.

This clonotype was seen just once. This chain joins TRBV12-3 or TRBV12-4 and TRBJ2-1; D is uncertain. The CDR3 has 14 amino acids. The V and J ends lost 5 bases and 9 bases respectively, with 17 bases between them. The CDR3 loop reads CASSIGSNRTEQFF. CDR3 nucleotide sequence: TGTGCCAGCAGTATTGGTTCCAACCGCACTGAGCAGTTCTTC.

Concerning this clonotype itself: A much bigger clone sits one base away, suggesting this may be a read error. The chain combines TRBV4-3 with TRBJ1-3; tentative D call: TRBD1 (6 bases). The CDR3 is made up of 16 amino acids. Germline CDR1 and CDR2: LGHNA and YSLEER. The CDR3 loop is CASCQQRGVSGNTIYF. CDR3 nucleotide sequence: TGCGCCAGCTGCCAACAGAGGGGGGTTTCTGGAAACACCATATATTTT.

As for this clonotype: Germline is not matched at one junction end, which may reflect a read error. The chain recombines TRBV11-2 with TRBJ2-5, with D tentatively TRBD1 (8 bases). The germline CDR1 and CDR2 sequences are SGHAT and FQNNGV. This CDR3 is 15 amino acids long. CDR3 loop: CASRLDTGGEESQYF. The CDR3 nucleotides read TGTGCCAGCAGGTTAGATACAGGGGGGGAAGAGAGCCAGTACTTT.

This clonotype was seen a single time. The CDR3 DNA reads as TGCAGTGCTAGAGCCTGGGTCAGAAATCAGCCCCAGCATTTT. It translates to CSARAWVRNQPQHF. This chain connects TRBV20-1 to TRBJ1-5; D is unresolved. Trimming pared 1 base from V and 4 bases from J, leaving 11 bases between. CDR1 DFQATT and CDR2 SNEGSKA come from the germline V gene (reference sequence). This CDR3 contains 14 residues.

This clonotype was detected once. A read error may account for a junction end that differs from germline. V usage is TRBV20-1 and J usage is TRBJ1-1; D unresolved. Germline V CDR1 and CDR2: DFQATT, SNEGSKA (reference sequence). CDR3 size: 15 residues. For the CDR3, the DNA is TGCGGTGCTACTCCGGTGGAGAGAGGGAACACTGAAGCTTTCTTT. Encoded protein: CGATPVERGNTEAFF.

Points on this clonotype: A much larger clone lies one base from this, so it may be a read error. The rearrangement joins TRBV5-8 to TRBJ1-2; D ambiguous. Germline loops: CDR1 SGHTS, CDR2 YDEGEE. V was shortened by 4 bases and J by 0 bases, with 10 bases between the two germline ends. This CDR3 contains 14 residues. CDR3 DNA: TGTGCCAGCAGCATGGTCGTCGCTAACTATGGCTACACCTTC. It is translated as CASSMVVANYGYTF.

A few counts support this clonotype. The V call is TRBV20-1, the J call TRBJ1-5; maybe TRBD1 (5 bases). CDR3 length equals 14 residues. Trimming pared 3 bases from V and 7 bases from J, leaving 16 bases between. Germline CDR1 DFQATT, CDR2 SNEGSKA (reference sequence). For the CDR3, the DNA is TGCAGTGCTAGTAAAGGACAAGTGGAACAGCCCCAGCATTTT. Amino acid sequence: CSASKGQVEQPQHF.

As for this clonotype: Being one base from a much bigger clone, this may be a read error. This chain joins TRBV20-1 and TRBJ2-7; the match to TRBD1 covers 10 bases. The junction had 9 bases not matched to a gene; V was cut back by 4 bases and J by 6 bases. Per germline, CDR1 DFQATT and CDR2 SNEGSKA (reference sequence). This CDR3 comprises 14 residues. The CDR3 region is CSAILTGGSSEQYF. DNA of the CDR3: TGCAGTGCTATCCTGACAGGGGGCTCTAGCGAGCAGTACTTC.

This clonotype was picked up a small number of times. This sequence may be a read error, since a much larger clone differs from it by one base. This chain connects TRBV20-1 to TRBJ1-2, with D possibly TRBD1 on 5 matching bases. The CDR3 is 14 amino acids. From germline, CDR1 is DFQATT and CDR2 SNEGSKA (reference sequence). The DNA for the CDR3 is TGCAGAGCTAGAGTGGTGGACAAAATCTATGGCTACACCTTC. Translating it yields CRARVVDKIYGYTF.

About this clonotype itself: The junction shows a germline mismatch at one end, possibly a read error. The chain carries TRBV6-6 and TRBJ1-2, with 7 bases aligning to TRBD1. CDR1 MNHNY and CDR2 SVGAGI come from the germline V gene (reference sequence). The CDR3 runs to 13 residues. The CDR3 protein is CTSRRDRYYGYTF. CDR3 in DNA: TGTACCAGCAGGCGGGACAGATACTATGGCTACACCTTC.

The chain uses TRBV6-1 and TRBJ2-1; a possible D gene is TRBD1 (7 bases). This CDR3 has 15 amino acids. V lost 3 bases, J lost 3 bases, and 12 bases lay in between. The germline gives CDR1 MNHNS, CDR2 SASEGT. As DNA, the CDR3 is TGTGCCAGCAGTGACCCAGGGGGAGGCTACAATGAGCAGTTCTTC. Encoded protein: CASSDPGGGYNEQFF.

The rearrangement links TRBV6-1 to TRBJ2-2; tentatively, D is TRBD1 (5 bases). The CDR3 has 19 residues. CDR1 and CDR2 from the germline V gene are MNHNS and SASEGT. This chain's CDR3 is CATSVFFSGQGVNTGELFF. CDR3 DNA: TGTGCAACCAGTGTCTTCTTTTCTGGGCAGGGTGTGAATACCGGGGAGCTGTTTTTT.